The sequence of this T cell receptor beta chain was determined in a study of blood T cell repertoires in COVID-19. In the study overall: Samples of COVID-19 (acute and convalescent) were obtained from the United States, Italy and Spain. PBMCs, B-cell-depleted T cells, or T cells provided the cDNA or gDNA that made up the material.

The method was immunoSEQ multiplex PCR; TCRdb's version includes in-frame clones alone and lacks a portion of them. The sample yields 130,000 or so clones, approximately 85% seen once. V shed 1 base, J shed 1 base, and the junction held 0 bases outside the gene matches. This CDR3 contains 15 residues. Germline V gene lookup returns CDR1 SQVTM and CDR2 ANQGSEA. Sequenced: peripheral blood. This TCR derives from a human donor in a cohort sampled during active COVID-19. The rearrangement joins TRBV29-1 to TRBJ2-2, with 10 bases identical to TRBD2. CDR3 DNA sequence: TGCAGCGTTGAAGGGACTAGCGGGAACACCGGGGAGCTGTTTTTT. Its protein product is CSVEGTSGNTGELFF.